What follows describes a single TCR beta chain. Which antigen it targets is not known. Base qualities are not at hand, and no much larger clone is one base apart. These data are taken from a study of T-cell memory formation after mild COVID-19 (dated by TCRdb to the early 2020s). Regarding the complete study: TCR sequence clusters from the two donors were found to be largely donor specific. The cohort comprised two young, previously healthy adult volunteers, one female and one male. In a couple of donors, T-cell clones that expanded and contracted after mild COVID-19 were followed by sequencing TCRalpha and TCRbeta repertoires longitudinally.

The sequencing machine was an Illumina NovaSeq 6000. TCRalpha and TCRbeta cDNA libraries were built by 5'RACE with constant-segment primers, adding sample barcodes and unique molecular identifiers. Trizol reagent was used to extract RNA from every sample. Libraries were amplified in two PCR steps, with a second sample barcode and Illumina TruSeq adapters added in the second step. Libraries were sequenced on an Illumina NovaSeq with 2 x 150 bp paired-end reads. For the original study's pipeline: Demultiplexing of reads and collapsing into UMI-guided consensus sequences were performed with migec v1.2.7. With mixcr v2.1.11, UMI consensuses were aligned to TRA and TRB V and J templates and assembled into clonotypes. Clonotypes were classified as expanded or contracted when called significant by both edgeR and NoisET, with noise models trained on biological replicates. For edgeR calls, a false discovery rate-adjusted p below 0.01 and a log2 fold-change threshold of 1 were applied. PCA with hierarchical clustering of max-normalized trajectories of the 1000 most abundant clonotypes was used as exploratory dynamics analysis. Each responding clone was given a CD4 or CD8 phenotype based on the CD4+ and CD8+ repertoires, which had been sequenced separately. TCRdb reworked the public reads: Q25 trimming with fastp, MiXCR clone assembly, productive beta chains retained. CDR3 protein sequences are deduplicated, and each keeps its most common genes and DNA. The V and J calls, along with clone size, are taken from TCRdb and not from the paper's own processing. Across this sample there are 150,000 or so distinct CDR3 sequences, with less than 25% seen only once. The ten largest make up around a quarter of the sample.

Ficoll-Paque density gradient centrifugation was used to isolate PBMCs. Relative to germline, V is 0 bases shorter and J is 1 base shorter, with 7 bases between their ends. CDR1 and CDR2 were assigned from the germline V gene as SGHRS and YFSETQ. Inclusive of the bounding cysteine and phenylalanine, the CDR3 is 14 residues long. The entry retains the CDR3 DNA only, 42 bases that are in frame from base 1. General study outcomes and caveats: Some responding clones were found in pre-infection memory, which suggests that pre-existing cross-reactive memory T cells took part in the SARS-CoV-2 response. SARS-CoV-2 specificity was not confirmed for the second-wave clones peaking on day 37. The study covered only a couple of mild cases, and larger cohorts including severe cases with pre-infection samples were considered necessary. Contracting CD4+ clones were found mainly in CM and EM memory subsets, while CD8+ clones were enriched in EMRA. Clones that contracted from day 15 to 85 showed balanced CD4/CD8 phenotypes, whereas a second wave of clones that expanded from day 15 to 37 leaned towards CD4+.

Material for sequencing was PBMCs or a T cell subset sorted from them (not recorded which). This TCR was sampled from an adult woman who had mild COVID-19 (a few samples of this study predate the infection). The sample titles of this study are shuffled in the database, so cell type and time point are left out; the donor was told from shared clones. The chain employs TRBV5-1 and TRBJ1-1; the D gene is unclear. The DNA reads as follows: TGCGCCAGCAGCTTGGTGTCAGCGAACACTGAAGCTTTCTTT. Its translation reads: CASSLVSANTEAFF.